The source of this T cell receptor beta chain is a study of T cell responses to AZD1222 COVID-19 vaccine. Study-wide findings and caveats: Donors, mostly white British, included more females; clonal diversity was possibly underestimated. Reports say nearly half of spike-specific TCRs go after unmutated variant regions.

CDR3 length equals 13 residues. With 5 bases removed from V and 9 bases from J, the gap between germline ends came to 17 bases. Looked up from germline, CDR1 is SGHTA and CDR2 is FQGTGA. The protocol was immunoSEQ multiplex PCR, while the TCRdb copy is restricted to in-frame clones and leaves out a portion. The top ten hold 16% of the sample, which has roughly 100,000 clones, about 90% seen once. As regards this clone: Its antigen is undetermined.

Here the sequenced sample was peripheral blood, taken 28 days after the second AZD1222 dose. The receptor's source is an adult who received the AZD1222 COVID-19 vaccine. This sequence joins TRBV7-3 and TRBJ2-7; either TRBD1 or TRBD2 may fit D (7 bases each). In DNA, the CDR3 is TGTGCCAGCAGCCCCGACAGGGAGGGGGTGCAGTACTTC. Protein: CASSPDREGVQYF.